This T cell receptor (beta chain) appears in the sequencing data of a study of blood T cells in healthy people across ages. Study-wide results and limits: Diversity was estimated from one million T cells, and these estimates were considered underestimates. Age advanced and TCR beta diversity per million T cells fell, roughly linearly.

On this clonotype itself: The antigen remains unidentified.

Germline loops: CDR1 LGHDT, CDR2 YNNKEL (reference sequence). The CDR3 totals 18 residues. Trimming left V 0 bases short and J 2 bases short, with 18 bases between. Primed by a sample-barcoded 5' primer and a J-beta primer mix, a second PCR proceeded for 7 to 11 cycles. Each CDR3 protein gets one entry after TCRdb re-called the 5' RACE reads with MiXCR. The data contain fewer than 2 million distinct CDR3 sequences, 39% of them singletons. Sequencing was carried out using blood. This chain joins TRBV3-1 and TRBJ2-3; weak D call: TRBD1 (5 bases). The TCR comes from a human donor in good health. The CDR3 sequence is CASSQEVRGLGPTDTQYF. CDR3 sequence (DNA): TGTGCCAGCAGCCAAGAAGTTAGGGGCTTGGGGCCCACAGATACGCAGTATTTT.